One and the same sample provided the 13 T cell receptor beta chains below, sequenced in a study of identical twins. TCRdb used MiXCR to reprocess the 5' RACE reads, holding one entry per CDR3 protein. The table shows 550,000 to 700,000 distinct CDR3 sequences, with around 20% occurring only once. Separately, the same data were catalogued under a study of T cells expressing NK-cell markers.

Sequences were obtained from PBMCs. These TCRs come from a woman under 30 in good health.

The J gene is TRBJ2-5, the V gene TRBV15; D remains unclear. The CDR3 totals 15 residues. Trimming shortened V by 4 bases and J by 5 bases, and 17 bases separated the two germline ends. Germline V gives CDR1 LNHNV, CDR2 YYDKDF (reference sequence). CDR3: CATSTAWLAAETQYF. DNA for the CDR3: TGTGCCACCAGCACTGCTTGGCTGGCCGCGGAGACCCAGTACTTC. The full variable domain, in which reference TRBV15 and TRBJ2-5 provide the parts outside the CDR3, is DAMVIQNPRYQVTQFGKPVTLSCSQTLNHNVMYWYQQKSSQAPKLLFHYYDKDFNNEADTPDNFQSRRPNTSFCFLDIRSPGLGDTAMYLCATSTAWLAAETQYFGPGTRLLVL.

The sample holds a few counts of this clonotype. This chain uses TRBV5-1 with TRBJ2-7; D tentatively fits TRBD1 or TRBD2 (5 bases each). CDR1 SGHRS and CDR2 YFSETQ come from the germline V gene. V was cut by 4 bases and J by 5 bases, with 16 bases left in between. The CDR3 has 14 amino acids. The CDR3 protein is CASSPVEGEHEQYF. DNA for the CDR3: TGCGCCAGCAGCCCCGTAGAAGGGGAGCACGAGCAGTACTTC.

This clonotype was detected ten times or more. This chain joins TRBV6-5 and TRBJ2-3; D is ambiguous. Looked up from germline, CDR1 is MNHEY and CDR2 is SVGAGI. The CDR3 has 14 amino acids. The V gene lost 0 bases and the J gene lost 0 bases, with 4 bases spanning the gap. The CDR3 sequence is CASSYSASTDTQYF. CDR3 DNA: TGTGCCAGCAGTTACTCAGCCAGCACAGATACGCAGTATTTT.

This clonotype was seen repeatedly, ten times or more. The rearrangement joins TRBV29-1 to TRBJ2-7; 10 nucleotides align to TRBD1. Germline V gives CDR1 SQVTM, CDR2 ANQGSEA. V lost 6 bases and J lost 5; bases outside the gene matches: 1. The CDR3 is made up of 11 amino acids. Written as DNA, the CDR3 is TGCAGCGTCGGGACAGGGGACGAGCAGTACTTC. It encodes CSVGTGDEQYF.

This clonotype has a handful of counts. V and J are TRBV7-2 and TRBJ2-1; tentatively, D is TRBD2 (5 bases). The ends were cut back, 4 bases at V and 10 bases at J, with 14 bases in the middle. Germline V gene sequence: CDR1 SGHTA, CDR2 FQGNSA. This CDR3 region has 13 residues. CDR3 residues: CASSSTTSGEQFF. The CDR3 DNA sequence: TGTGCCAGCAGCTCGACTACTTCCGGCGAGCAGTTCTTC.

The V gene is TRBV15, the J gene TRBJ2-7; D remains unclear. Deletions cut 0 bases from V and 5 bases from J, with 11 bases between. The CDR3 sequence is 14 residues long. Germline V gene data show CDR1 as LNHNV and CDR2 as YYDKDF (reference sequence). CDR3 nucleotide sequence: TGTGCCACCAGCAGAGATAATCATTTGGACGAGCAGTACTTC. It is translated as CATSRDNHLDEQYF. Complete variable domain (other parts from reference TRBV15 and TRBJ2-7): DAMVIQNPRYQVTQFGKPVTLSCSQTLNHNVMYWYQQKSSQAPKLLFHYYDKDFNNEADTPDNFQSRRPNTSFCFLDIRSPGLGDTAMYLCATSRDNHLDEQYFGPGTRLTVT.

The chain links TRBV5-1 to TRBJ2-5; 8 bases fit TRBD1. The germline gives CDR1 SGHRS, CDR2 YFSETQ. Trimming took 4 bases from V and 5 from J; bases not matched to a gene: 4. This CDR3 region has 13 residues. CDR3 nucleotide sequence: TGCGCCAGCAGCATGACAGGGGATGAGACCCAGTACTTC. Protein: CASSMTGDETQYF. The full variable domain, in which reference TRBV5-1 and TRBJ2-5 provide the parts outside the CDR3, is KAGVTQTPRYLIKTRGQQVTLSCSPISGHRSVSWYQQTPGQGLQFLFEYFSETQRNKGNFPGRFSGRQFSNSRSEMNVSTLELGDSALYLCASSMTGDETQYFGPGTRLLVL.

This clonotype was observed a few times. Here the CDR3 DNA reads TGTGCCAGCAGCACAGACAGTAACTATGGCTACACCTTC. It encodes CASSTDSNYGYTF. This chain links TRBV12-3 or TRBV12-4 with TRBJ1-2; D may be TRBD1 (5 bases). Trimming took 6 bases from V and 1 from J, leaving 9 bases between them. The CDR3 is 13 residues long.

The rearrangement uses TRBV20-1 and TRBJ2-5; 8 bases are a match to TRBD1. CDR3 length: 15 amino acids. V was clipped by 1 base and J by 5 bases; unmatched bases: 9. Germline V gene data show CDR1 as DFQATT and CDR2 as SNEGSKA (reference sequence). The CDR3 loop reads CSARANRGSAETQYF. The CDR3 DNA reads as TGCAGTGCTAGAGCTAACAGGGGGTCAGCGGAGACCCAGTACTTC.

This CDR3 is CSAVGPTYEQYF. CDR3 bases: TGCAGTGCAGTTGGCCCTACCTACGAGCAGTACTTC. The chain joins TRBV20-1 to TRBJ2-7; D uncertain. Germline V gene lookup returns CDR1 DFQATT and CDR2 SNEGSKA (reference sequence). The CDR3 consists of 12 residues. The ends were cut back, 6 bases at V and 2 bases at J, with 11 bases in the middle.

The V call is TRBV9, the J call TRBJ1-6; weak D call: TRBD1 (5 bases). Germline loops: CDR1 SGDLS, CDR2 YYNGEE. The CDR3 consists of 16 residues. The V and J ends lost 4 bases and 0 bases respectively, with 11 bases between them. CDR3 sequence: CASSIEGSSYNSPLHF. The CDR3 bases are TGTGCCAGCAGCATTGAGGGGAGCTCCTATAATTCACCCCTCCACTTT.

The sample holds many counts of this clonotype. The CDR3 coding sequence is TGCGCCAGCAGCCAGCGGGACAGCTCCTACGAGCAGTACTTC. This codes for CASSQRDSSYEQYF. The J gene is TRBJ2-7, the V gene TRBV10-2; D may correspond to TRBD1 or TRBD2 (7 bases each). V was trimmed by 6 bases and J by 0 bases, leaving 12 bases between them. The CDR3 is 14 residues long. The germline V gene encodes CDR1 WSHSY and CDR2 SAAADI.

The rearrangement joins TRBV10-3 to TRBJ2-1; D is uncertain. The CDR3 runs 12 residues. Germline V gives CDR1 ENHRY, CDR2 SYGVKD. The V gene lost 3 bases and the J gene lost 7 bases, with 7 bases spanning the gap. DNA of the CDR3: TGTGCCATCAGTGACTTCCGTAATGAGCAGTTCTTC. It translates to CAISDFRNEQFF.